Listed here are 31 T cell receptor beta chains from one sample, sequenced in a study of cytomegalovirus exposure and HLA in healthy donors. The PCR ran on 60 Vbeta and 13 Jbeta primers. Sequencing was performed with immunoSEQ multiplex PCR; in TCRdb, only in-frame clones are kept and a portion is missing. The table includes some 150,000 clones, just under 80% detected once. Sequenced sample: PBMCs. Receptor source: a woman aged 50 to 60 in good health and CMV-seronegative.

This rearrangement joins TRBV27 to TRBJ1-1, with TRBD1 matching 8 bases. CDR1 and CDR2 (germline): MNHEY, SMNVEV (reference sequence). This CDR3 contains 16 residues. V lost 5 bases and J lost 4; bases outside the gene matches: 12. CDR3 sequence reads: CASSMDRDYRSTEAFF. The CDR3 nucleotides are TGTGCCAGCAGTATGGACAGGGATTATCGTAGCACTGAAGCTTTCTTT.

The gene calls are TRBV30 and TRBJ1-3; the D is unclear. Germline CDR1 is GTSNPN and CDR2 is SVGIG (reference sequence). The CDR3 sequence is 13 residues long. Trimming left V 5 bases short and J 3 bases short, with 11 bases between. CDR3 sequence: CAWDREIGNTIYF. CDR3 nucleotide sequence: TGTGCCTGGGACCGGGAAATTGGAAACACCATATATTTT.

This clone occurred once. The V call is TRBV6-5, the J call TRBJ1-5, with TRBD1 matching 9 bases. Germline V lookup: CDR1 MNHEY, CDR2 SVGAGI. This CDR3 has 15 amino acids. Germline trimming cut 6 bases from V and 3 bases from J; bases unmatched to any gene: 6. CDR3 nucleotide sequence: TGTGCCAGCAGGTCCGGGACAGGGTCCAATCAGCCCCAGCATTTT. It encodes CASRSGTGSNQPQHF.

The chain carries TRBV10-3 and TRBJ2-2, with 8 positions matching TRBD2. This CDR3 comprises 14 residues. Trimming removed 7 bases from V and 3 bases from J; junction bases left unmatched: 4. Germline V lookup: CDR1 ENHRY, CDR2 SYGVKD. The CDR3 sequence: CAITGLGDTGELFF. The CDR3 coding sequence is TGTGCCATCACGGGACTAGGGGACACCGGGGAGCTGTTTTTT.

The gene calls are TRBV6-6 and TRBJ1-1; 7 bases are shared with TRBD1. The CDR3 runs to 15 residues. Germline V CDR1 and CDR2: MNHNY, SVGAGI (reference sequence). Trimming removed 4 bases from V and 4 bases from J; junction bases left unmatched: 9. CDR3 DNA sequence: TGTGCCAGCAGTTGGCAGGGGGAGAGGGGCACTGAAGCTTTCTTT. It yields the protein CASSWQGERGTEAFF.

This clone appeared a few times. The chain uses TRBV28 and TRBJ1-5; D gene unclear. Looked up from germline, CDR1 is MDHEN and CDR2 is SYDVKM. The CDR3 contains 12 residues. Trimming took 2 bases from V and 4 from J, leaving 3 bases between them. CDR3: CASSLPNQPQHF. The CDR3 region has the DNA TGTGCCAGCAGTTTACCGAATCAGCCCCAGCATTTT.

V and J are TRBV28 and TRBJ2-2; a possible D gene is TRBD1 (6 bases). With 5 bases removed from V and 5 bases from J, the gap between germline ends came to 18 bases. This CDR3 contains 16 residues. The germline V gene has CDR1 MDHEN and CDR2 SYDVKM. The chain's CDR3 is CASSRLQGKGTGELFF. The CDR3 DNA follows: TGTGCCAGCAGTCGTTTACAGGGAAAAGGAACCGGGGAGCTGTTTTTT.

The chain joins TRBV4-3 to TRBJ2-1; no definite D call. Germline lookup yields CDR1 LGHNA and CDR2 YSLEER. The CDR3 covers 16 residues. Trimming removed 0 bases from V and 0 bases from J, with 9 bases in between. The CDR3 sequence is CASSQDLSDSYNEQFF. For the CDR3, the DNA is TGCGCCAGCAGCCAAGATCTAAGTGACTCCTACAATGAGCAGTTCTTC.

This clone was recorded only once. V is TRBV7-8 and J is TRBJ1-4; D not resolved. In germline, CDR1 is SGHVS, CDR2 FQNEAQ. Trimming shortened V by 5 bases and J by 8 bases, and 21 bases separated the two germline ends. This CDR3 is built from 16 residues. CDR3 nucleotide sequence: TGTGCCAGCAGCCCCCGCGCTGAAAACCGGGTGGAAAAACTGTTTTTT. This encodes CASSPRAENRVEKLFF.

The rearrangement uses TRBV19 and TRBJ1-1, with 10 bases aligning to TRBD1. Germline trimming cut 4 bases from V and 5 bases from J; bases unmatched to any gene: 4. Germline V gene lookup returns CDR1 LNHDA and CDR2 SQIVND (reference sequence). The CDR3 runs to 14 residues. Here the CDR3 DNA reads TGTGCCAGTAGTACAGACAGGGGGCGGACTGAAGCTTTCTTT. Protein sequence: CASSTDRGRTEAFF.

V gene TRBV19 combines with J gene TRBJ2-7, with 7 nucleotides matching TRBD2. Germline CDR1 is LNHDA and CDR2 is SQIVND (reference sequence). This CDR3 contains 16 residues. V lost 2 bases and J lost 2; bases outside the gene matches: 9. The CDR3 loop is CASSIRGASGTYEQYF. CDR3 sequence (DNA): TGTGCCAGTAGTATACGCGGGGCTAGCGGAACCTACGAGCAGTACTTC.

CDR3 residues: CASSPGVGGGNTDTQYF. The CDR3, as DNA: TGTGCCAGCAGCCCTGGTGTGGGGGGAGGGAACACAGATACGCAGTATTTT. The rearrangement joins TRBV7-3 to TRBJ2-3, with 7 nucleotides matching TRBD2. Per the germline V gene, CDR1 is SGHTA and CDR2 is FQGTGA. The CDR3 extends over 17 amino acids. Trimming cost V 5 bases and J 2 bases; bases outside gene matches: 13.

This sequence joins TRBV5-1 and TRBJ2-7, with 8 bases lining up with TRBD1. CDR3 length: 17 amino acids. Germline V gene sequence: CDR1 SGHRS, CDR2 YFSETQ. V lost 0 bases, J lost 2 bases, and 10 bases stayed unmatched. The CDR3 sequence is CASSLGPQGASTYEQYF. CDR3 coding DNA: TGCGCCAGCAGCTTGGGCCCGCAGGGGGCATCCACCTACGAGCAGTACTTC.

The V call is TRBV7-2, the J call TRBJ1-1; no reliable D call. CDR1 SGHTA and CDR2 FQGNSA come from the germline V gene. The CDR3 loop spans 13 amino acids. The V and J ends lost 1 base and 7 bases respectively, with 10 bases between them. This CDR3 is CASSLVGGIEAFF. The CDR3, as DNA: TGTGCCAGCAGCTTAGTCGGAGGGATTGAAGCTTTCTTT. Full variable domain (outside the CDR3, taken from reference TRBV7-2 and TRBJ1-1): GAGVSQSPSNKVTEKGKDVELRCDPISGHTALYWYRQSLGQGLEFLIYFQGNSAPDKSGLPSDRFSAERTGGSVSTLTIQRTQQEDSAVYLCASSLVGGIEAFFGQGTRLTVV.

V and J are TRBV5-1 and TRBJ2-1; D gene uncertain. This CDR3 has 11 residues. The V end lost 6 bases, the J end lost 8 bases, and 9 bases lay between the germline ends. The germline V gene encodes CDR1 SGHRS and CDR2 YFSETQ. CDR3 nucleotides: TGCGCCAGCACCCTGGCAGATGAGCAGTTCTTC. Its translation: CASTLADEQFF.

The chain combines TRBV27 with TRBJ1-2; 8 nucleotides match TRBD1. The CDR3 length is 14 residues. The J segment lost 3 bases and the V segment lost 5 bases, leaving 5 bases of the junction unmatched. Germline CDR1 and CDR2: MNHEY and SMNVEV (reference sequence). CDR3 residues: CASSQSDRDYGYTF. CDR3 sequence (DNA): TGTGCCAGCAGTCAATCGGACAGGGACTATGGCTACACCTTC.

The rearrangement links TRBV9 to TRBJ1-2, with D uncertain. V was pared by 3 bases and J by 5 bases, with 5 bases between. This CDR3 is 11 amino acids long. CDR1 is SGDLS, CDR2 YYNGEE, per germline. CDR3 sequence reads: CASSARYGYTF. DNA for the CDR3: TGTGCCAGCAGCGCGAGGTATGGCTACACCTTC.

This clone turned up a few times. This sequence joins TRBV5-1 and TRBJ2-7; TRBD2 matches 7 bases. V was pared by 7 bases and J by 4 bases, with 5 bases of the junction left unmatched. The CDR3 covers 12 residues. The germline V gene encodes CDR1 SGHRS and CDR2 YFSETQ. The CDR3 reads CASAKREYEQYF. The CDR3 DNA reads as TGCGCCAGCGCAAAGCGGGAATACGAGCAGTACTTC.

The rearrangement uses TRBV9 and TRBJ2-1, with D hard to call. Trimming took 0 bases from V and 4 from J, leaving 8 bases between them. Germline lookup yields CDR1 SGDLS and CDR2 YYNGEE. This CDR3 spans 14 amino acids. DNA of the CDR3: TGTGCCAGCAGCGTAGACTCCCCTTACAATGAGCAGTTCTTC. Its translation is CASSVDSPYNEQFF.

The CDR3 DNA is TGCGCCAGCACCCGGGGAGGGGGGACAGATACGCAGTATTTT. Residues: CASTRGGGTDTQYF. The chain combines TRBV5-1 with TRBJ2-3; tentative D call: TRBD2 (7 bases). The V end was cut by 6 bases, the J end by 3 bases, with 14 bases between. The CDR3 sequence is 14 residues long. CDR1 and CDR2 from the germline V gene are SGHRS and YFSETQ.

The chain is built from TRBV6-4 and TRBJ2-1; 9 bases map to TRBD2. Germline V CDR1 and CDR2: MRHNA, SNTAGT. The CDR3 extends over 16 amino acids. V shed 5 bases and J 2 bases; nucleotides not matched to a gene: 7. For the CDR3, the DNA is TGTGCCAGCAGTCCCATCCGGACTAGCGCCTACAATGAGCAGTTCTTC. As protein: CASSPIRTSAYNEQFF.

The chain employs TRBV11-3 and TRBJ2-2; possibly TRBD2 for D (6 bases). The CDR3 loop spans 16 amino acids. CDR1 is SGHNT and CDR2 is YENEEA in the germline V gene. The ends were cut back, 5 bases at V and 1 base at J, with 14 bases in the middle. CDR3 in DNA: TGTGCCAGCAGCCAGAGGAGGGGCGGGAACACCGGGGAGCTGTTTTTT. Translation: CASSQRRGGNTGELFF.

The chain joins TRBV5-1 to TRBJ1-5, with 7 positions matching TRBD1. V lost 4 bases, J lost 7 bases, and 11 bases stayed unmatched. The germline V gene encodes CDR1 SGHRS and CDR2 YFSETQ. The CDR3 extends over 15 amino acids. The CDR3 loop is CASSPTGTLGQPQHF. CDR3 DNA sequence: TGCGCCAGCAGCCCGACAGGGACCCTTGGCCAGCCCCAGCATTTT. Full variable domain (rest looked up from reference TRBV5-1 and TRBJ1-5): KAGVTQTPRYLIKTRGQQVTLSCSPISGHRSVSWYQQTPGQGLQFLFEYFSETQRNKGNFPGRFSGRQFSNSRSEMNVSTLELGDSALYLCASSPTGTLGQPQHFGDGTRLSIL.

This chain's CDR3 is CASSLSLAGSYEQYF. DNA of the CDR3: TGTGCCAGCAGCTTAAGCCTAGCGGGGTCCTACGAGCAGTACTTC. The chain couples TRBV13 to TRBJ2-7, with 9 bases fitting TRBD2. The germline gives CDR1 PRHDT, CDR2 FYEKMQ (reference sequence). The length of the CDR3 is 15 residues. Trimming removed 2 bases from V and 1 base from J; junction bases left unmatched: 3.

Concerning this clone: Other DNA sequences in the same sample also yield this CDR3. The chain links TRBV7-2 to TRBJ1-5; D gene uncertain. Germline CDR1 is SGHTA and CDR2 is FQGNSA. CDR3 length: 14 residues. The V end lost 3 bases, the J end lost 3 bases, and 9 bases lay between the germline ends. The CDR3 is CASSFNRDNQPQHF. The CDR3 DNA follows: TGTGCCAGCAGCTTCAACAGAGACAATCAGCCCCAGCATTTT.

The genes are TRBV7-9 and TRBJ2-7, with a tentative D call TRBD2 (5 bases). The CDR3 length is 14 residues. The V end lost 5 bases, the J end lost 3 bases, and 14 bases lay between the germline ends. Looked up from germline, CDR1 is SEHNR and CDR2 is FQNEAQ (reference sequence). CDR3 DNA sequence: TGTGCCAGCAGCGCGGACGGGATTTTCTACGAGCAGTACTTC. As protein: CASSADGIFYEQYF.

The rearrangement links TRBV5-1 to TRBJ2-7, with D possibly TRBD1 on 5 matching bases. Trimming took off 5 bases at V and 0 bases at J, with 9 bases between the two ends. This CDR3 has 13 residues. Germline values: CDR1 SGHRS, CDR2 YFSETQ. The CDR3: CASRQDLSYEQYF. The CDR3 DNA follows: TGCGCCAGCAGACAGGACCTCTCCTACGAGCAGTACTTC.

The V gene is TRBV25-1, the J gene TRBJ1-2, with TRBD1 as a possible D gene (6 bases). Germline V gene lookup returns CDR1 MGHDK and CDR2 SYGVNS. This CDR3 contains 16 residues. Trimming stripped 3 bases from V and 4 bases from J, with 18 bases between. The CDR3 here is CASSENRAVLPYGYTF. The CDR3 nucleotides are TGTGCCAGCAGTGAGAACAGGGCAGTACTTCCCTATGGCTACACCTTC.

The chain carries TRBV5-8 and TRBJ2-1, with TRBD2 identical over 12 bases. J was trimmed by 3 bases and V by 3 bases; bases with no gene match: 10. Germline V gene lookup returns CDR1 SGHTS and CDR2 YDEGEE. The CDR3 is made up of 18 amino acids. This chain's CDR3 is CASSSGATSGGHYNEQFF. CDR3 sequence (DNA): TGTGCCAGCAGCTCCGGCGCTACTAGCGGGGGGCACTACAATGAGCAGTTCTTC.

This clone has a handful of counts. The V call is TRBV5-6, the J call TRBJ1-1, with D tentatively TRBD1 (6 bases). The V and J ends lost 4 bases and 1 base respectively, with 17 bases between them. The V gene's germline CDR1 is SGHDT and CDR2 YYEEEE. This CDR3 comprises 16 residues. CDR3 region: CASSPYGGAGNTEAFF. CDR3 coding DNA: TGTGCCAGCAGCCCCTATGGGGGCGCGGGGAACACTGAAGCTTTCTTT.

As regards this clone: The germline gene is not matched at one end of the junction; a read error may be the cause. The chain carries TRBV7-2 and TRBJ2-1; 11 nucleotides agree with TRBD2. CDR3 size: 14 residues. Germline CDR1 is SGHTA and CDR2 is FQGNSA. The DNA for the CDR3 is TGTGCCAGCAGATTAGCGGGGGGGCGTAATGAGCAGTTCTTC. Amino acid sequence: CASRLAGGRNEQFF.